The rows below give T cell receptor beta chains drawn from one sample of a study of blood T cell repertoires in COVID-19. This table comes from immunoSEQ multiplex PCR, and its TCRdb copy is limited to in-frame clones, with some not included. The repertoire holds roughly 99,000 clones, with about four fifths as singletons. Material: peripheral blood. The receptors here all came from a human donor in a cohort sampled during active COVID-19. Both conserved end residues are part of each CDR3. A D gene is named only where the DNA matches it firmly. The size entry is marked missing in some rows and otherwise reads once, few, many or a size class.

. TRBJ2-1 TRBV5-4 . CASSLGGFYNEQFF TGTGCCAGCAGCTTGGGAGGATTCTACAATGAGCAGTTCTTC
. TRBJ1-2 TRBV7-9 . CASSLVGGYTF TGTGCCAGCAGCTTAGTCGGTGGCTACACCTTC
. TRBJ2-3 TRBV20-1 . CSASWGDTQYF TGCAGTGCTAGTTGGGGCGATACGCAGTATTTT
. TRBJ2-4 TRBV2 TRBD2 CASSPRLAVEAKNIQYF TGTGCCAGCAGCCCCCGCCTAGCGGTCGAAGCCAAAAACATTCAGTACTTC
. TRBJ2-5 TRBV5-8 TRBD2 CASSRLAVIQETQYF TGTGCCAGCAGCCGACTAGCGGTGATCCAAGAGACCCAGTACTTC
. TRBJ1-6 TRBV19 TRBD1 CASSGLPGGITNSPLHF TGTGCCAGTAGCGGACTCCCAGGGGGCATTACTAATTCACCCCTCCACTTT
. TRBJ1-1 TRBV9 . CASSVGQAGETEAFF TGTGCCAGCAGCGTAGGTCAGGCGGGGGAGACTGAAGCTTTCTTT
. TRBJ1-2 TRBV7-2 . CASSPEGGPGYTF TGTGCCAGCAGCCCAGAGGGGGGGCCCGGCTACACCTTC
. TRBJ1-2 TRBV7-9 TRBD1 CASSFRQGDIANYGYTF TGTGCCAGCAGCTTTCGACAGGGGGATATCGCTAACTATGGCTACACCTTC
. TRBJ2-6 TRBV19 . CASSFAGSGANVLTF TGTGCCAGTAGTTTCGCGGGGAGTGGGGCCAACGTCCTGACTTTC
. TRBJ2-3 TRBV21-1 . CASSKVIGQNFTDTQYF TGTGCCAGCAGCAAAGTCATCGGACAGAATTTCACAGATACGCAGTATTTT
. TRBJ1-5 TRBV6-2/TRBV6-3 . CASSYPELNQPQHF TGTGCCAGCAGTTACCCCGAACTGAATCAGCCCCAGCATTTT
. TRBJ2-3 TRBV10-3 TRBD1 CAISDDRGRADTQYF TGTGCCATCAGTGACGACAGGGGACGGGCAGATACGCAGTATTTT
. TRBJ2-7 TRBV25-1 . CASSPWDTSYEQYF TGTGCCAGCAGTCCATGGGACACTTCCTACGAGCAGTACTTC
. TRBJ1-1 TRBV18 . CASSSSAHGIEAFF TGTGCCAGCTCAAGTAGCGCCCATGGAATCGAAGCTTTCTTT
. TRBJ2-7 TRBV7-9 TRBD2 CASSLSGGYYEQYF TGTGCCAGCAGCCTTAGCGGGGGTTACTACGAGCAGTACTTC
once TRBJ1-2 TRBV2 . CASSLGQGYGYTF TGTGCCAGCAGTCTCGGCCAGGGCTACGGCTACACCTTC
. TRBJ2-5 TRBV6-2/TRBV6-3 TRBD1 CASSLGRDRIQETQYF TGTGCCAGCAGCCTTGGTCGGGACAGAATTCAAGAGACCCAGTACTTC
. TRBJ2-2 TRBV7-3 . CASSAGSYTGELFF TGTGCCAGCAGCGCAGGATCCTACACCGGGGAGCTGTTTTTT